This entry concerns a single T cell receptor (beta chain). This sample is part of a study of shared clonotypes between healthy human individuals. Sequencing used immunoSEQ multiplex PCR; TCRdb keeps in-frame clones, though not all of them. The sample lists 1.6 million or so clones; about 98.5% were seen once. Germline CDR1 SGHRS, CDR2 YFSETQ. CDR3 length: 18 amino acids. Losses at the gene ends were 0 bases for V and 3 bases for J; bases not matched to a gene: 8. This clonotype was sampled from a man aged 25-45 years in good health. What was sequenced was naive CD4+ T cells sorted from blood. Subset defined: CD45RA+ positively selected. The chain employs TRBV5-1 and TRBJ2-3, with 12 bases matching TRBD2. CDR3 in amino acids: CASSLDPLTSGRTDTQYF. CDR3 nucleotide sequence: TGCGCCAGCAGCTTGGACCCTTTGACTAGCGGGAGAACAGATACGCAGTATTTT.